A single sample is the source of the 30 T cell receptor beta chains below, sequenced in a study of regulatory and conventional T cells in RAG deficiency. Genomic DNA came from blood conventional CD4+ T cells gated CD25-low CD127-high. The method was immunoSEQ multiplex PCR; TCRdb's version includes in-frame clones alone and lacks a portion of them. The table includes 45,000 or so clones, 85% to 90% detected once. This same sample was also taken into another study, of regulatory T cells. That study reports: The PCR used 52 TRBV and 13 TRBJ primers.

The sequencing input was CD4+ effector T cells sorted from blood. The receptors originated from a human donor in good health.

The chain couples TRBV18 to TRBJ2-5; 8 bases match TRBD2. The J call may be incorrect, as the DNA end agrees better with TRBJ2-7. The CDR3 length is 15 residues. Germline V gene sequence: CDR1 KGHSH, CDR2 LQKENI. The CDR3 protein is CASSSGLAGAGEQYF. As DNA, the CDR3 is TGTGCCAGCTCATCAGGACTAGCCGGAGCGGGCGAGCAGTACTTC.

This chain connects TRBV5-5 to TRBJ1-1; D perhaps matches TRBD1 (5 bases). This CDR3 region has 14 residues. Trimming cost V 4 bases and J 6 bases, with 16 bases left between them. Germline loops: CDR1 SGHKS, CDR2 YYEKEE (reference sequence). The CDR3 DNA reads as TGTGCCAGCAGCCCGTCCGGGGGTTTCCCTGAAGCTTTCTTT. It codes for CASSPSGGFPEAFF.

The chain couples TRBV19 to TRBJ2-1; tentatively, D is TRBD1 or TRBD2 (6 bases each). V lost 9 bases and J lost 6, with 21 bases in between. Germline CDR1 reads LNHDA; CDR2 reads SQIVND (reference sequence). The CDR3 consists of 15 residues. CDR3 in amino acids: CASHTLAGQINEQFF. Here the CDR3 DNA reads TGTGCCAGCCATACCCTTGCGGGACAAATCAATGAGCAGTTCTTC.

This clone was counted between two and nine times. V usage is TRBV19 and J usage is TRBJ1-4; the match to TRBD1 covers 7 bases. Trimming at V came to 4 bases and at J to 5 bases, leaving 10 bases not matched to a gene. Germline V gene sequence: CDR1 LNHDA, CDR2 SQIVND (reference sequence). The CDR3 is 16 amino acids. Here the CDR3 reads CASSKSRTGGNEKLFF. CDR3 nucleotide sequence: TGTGCCAGTAGTAAATCTCGGACAGGTGGGAATGAAAAACTGTTTTTT.

The CDR3 sequence is CASSLGRGTSTDTQYF. The CDR3 DNA is TGCGCCAGCAGCTTGGGCCGCGGGACTAGCACAGATACGCAGTATTTT. The V call is TRBV5-1, the J call TRBJ2-3; a weak D match, TRBD2 (6 bases). V was clipped by 0 bases and J by 0 bases, with 11 bases between them. From germline, CDR1 is SGHRS and CDR2 YFSETQ. The CDR3 consists of 16 residues.

The rearrangement joins TRBV6-5 to TRBJ2-1; D call uncertain. CDR3 size: 16 residues. V was cut by 2 bases and J by 0 bases, with 11 bases left in between. CDR1 MNHEY and CDR2 SVGAGI come from the germline V gene. CDR3 residues: CASSYEPRSSYNEQFF. The CDR3 DNA sequence: TGTGCCAGCAGTTACGAGCCCCGAAGCTCCTACAATGAGCAGTTCTTC.

The chain combines TRBV10-3 with TRBJ1-3; no definite D call. V shed 7 bases and J shed 8 bases, with 15 bases lying between them. The CDR3 sequence is 13 residues long. Germline values: CDR1 ENHRY, CDR2 SYGVKD. CDR3: CAIKGSTQDTIYF. The CDR3, as DNA: TGTGCCATCAAAGGCAGCACTCAGGACACCATATATTTT.

Turning to this clone: Other DNA sequences from this sample encode an identical CDR3 as well. The gene calls are TRBV18 and TRBJ1-5; no firm D call. Germline lookup yields CDR1 KGHSH and CDR2 LQKENI. V was clipped by 2 bases and J by 3 bases, with 5 bases between them. CDR3 length: 13 residues. CDR3 sequence (DNA): TGTGCCAGCTCACCAGGGCTCAATCAGCCCCAGCATTTT. Translation: CASSPGLNQPQHF.

The chain employs TRBV2 and TRBJ1-6, with 11 bases matching TRBD1. With 6 bases clipped from V and 9 bases from J, the junction kept 7 bases outside the gene matches. Germline loops: CDR1 SNHLY, CDR2 FYNNEI. The CDR3 runs to 15 residues. The CDR3, as DNA: TGTGCCAGCAGCCAAGGACAGGGGGCAGTTTCACCCCTCCACTTT. This encodes CASSQGQGAVSPLHF.

The V gene is TRBV27, the J gene TRBJ2-7, with 7 bases that match TRBD1. In germline, CDR1 is MNHEY, CDR2 SMNVEV (reference sequence). The CDR3 runs 14 residues. V was pared by 5 bases and J by 2 bases, with 6 bases of the junction left unmatched. The CDR3, as DNA: TGTGCCAGCAGTCCCCGGGACAGAACCTACGAGCAGTACTTC. As protein: CASSPRDRTYEQYF.

This chain links TRBV10-3 with TRBJ2-5; TRBD1 aligns across 9 bases. J was trimmed by 5 bases and V by 3 bases; bases with no gene match: 7. Germline V gene sequence: CDR1 ENHRY, CDR2 SYGVKD. This CDR3 is 15 amino acids long. This CDR3 reads CAISDLQGAKETQYF. The DNA for the CDR3 is TGTGCCATCAGTGATCTACAGGGGGCCAAGGAGACCCAGTACTTC.

This chain uses TRBV14 with TRBJ1-2; D is uncertain. V was cut by 1 base and J by 13 bases, with 16 bases left in between. Germline V lookup: CDR1 SGHDN, CDR2 FVKESK. The CDR3 has 13 amino acids. CDR3 loop: CASSQGPDTPSTF. CDR3 nucleotides: TGTGCCAGCAGCCAAGGACCTGACACCCCCTCCACCTTC.

The chain joins TRBV5-4 to TRBJ2-3; no reliable D call. Trimming took off 4 bases at V and 2 bases at J, with 5 bases between the two ends. The CDR3 loop spans 12 amino acids. Germline V lookup: CDR1 SGHNT, CDR2 YYREEE (reference sequence). DNA for the CDR3: TGTGCCAGCAGCCCGTCCACAGATACGCAGTATTTT. Its translation: CASSPSTDTQYF.

The CDR3, as DNA: TGTGCCAGCAGCTTAGAGGGATTGAAACAGTATTTT. It codes for CASSLEGLKQYF. The V and J genes are TRBV7-3 and TRBJ2-3; a possible D gene is TRBD2 (5 bases). Between the trimmed V and J ends, which lost 2 bases and 12 bases, there was a span of 12 bases. This CDR3 region has 12 residues. Germline lookup yields CDR1 SGHTA and CDR2 FQGTGA.

V gene TRBV27 combines with J gene TRBJ1-5; D is undetermined. This CDR3 is 13 amino acids long. The germline V and J ends were trimmed by 1 base and 4 bases, with 5 bases remaining between them. Per the germline V gene, CDR1 is MNHEY and CDR2 is SMNVEV (reference sequence). CDR3 sequence reads: CASSLFGNQPQHF. The CDR3 DNA reads TGTGCCAGCAGTTTATTCGGTAATCAGCCCCAGCATTTT.

This clone has only one observation. The junction and the germline gene differ at one end; a read error may be behind it. The CDR3 region has the DNA TGTGCCAGTAGTCCTAGACAGACCCTTGAGACCCAGCACTTC. This sequence encodes CASSPRQTLETQHF. This chain joins TRBV19 and TRBJ2-5, with TRBD1 as a possible D gene (5 bases). CDR1 and CDR2 from the germline V gene are LNHDA and SQIVND (reference sequence). This CDR3 has 14 amino acids.

The chain couples TRBV18 to TRBJ2-7, with D uncertain. This CDR3 is 14 amino acids long. The V end lost 5 bases, the J end lost 1 base, and 12 bases lay between the germline ends. Germline CDR1 reads KGHSH; CDR2 reads LQKENI. CDR3 bases: TGTGCCAGCTCATCCGGGCTCTCGTCCTACGAGCAGTACTTC. Amino acid sequence: CASSSGLSSYEQYF.

The rearrangement uses TRBV18 and TRBJ1-1, with D uncertain. V dropped 3 bases and J dropped 3 bases, with 8 bases sitting between them. This CDR3 comprises 13 residues. Germline lookup yields CDR1 KGHSH and CDR2 LQKENI. The CDR3 DNA follows: TGTGCCAGCTCACCCCAACTTGACACTGAAGCTTTCTTT. Protein sequence: CASSPQLDTEAFF.

The V gene is TRBV2, the J gene TRBJ2-1; D not certain. The V gene lost 8 bases and the J gene lost 7 bases, with 15 bases spanning the gap. CDR3 length: 13 residues. CDR1 and CDR2 from the germline V gene are SNHLY and FYNNEI. The CDR3 bases are TGTGCCAGCTCTCGAGGAGCGTATAATGAGCAGTTCTTC. Translating gives CASSRGAYNEQFF. Using reference TRBV2 and TRBJ2-1 for the parts outside the CDR3, the full variable domain is EPEVTQTPSHQVTQMGQEVILRCVPISNHLYFYWYRQILGQKVEFLVSFYNNEISEKSEIFDDQFSVERPDGSNFTLKIRSTKLEDSAMYFCASSRGAYNEQFFGPGTRLTVL.

V is TRBV9 and J is TRBJ2-1, with 15 bases aligning to TRBD2. Trimming removed 4 bases from V and 5 bases from J; junction bases left unmatched: 13. This CDR3 is built from 19 residues. Germline CDR1 is SGDLS and CDR2 is YYNGEE. CDR3 nucleotide sequence: TGTGCCAGCAGCCCTAAGTGGGGGGGACTAGCGGGAGGAAACAATGAGCAGTTCTTC. Translation: CASSPKWGGLAGGNNEQFF.

This sequence joins TRBV5-1 and TRBJ2-1, with 10 nucleotides matching TRBD2. The CDR3 spans 17 residues. V shed 2 bases, J shed 5 bases, and the junction held 10 bases outside the gene matches. The germline CDR1 and CDR2 sequences are SGHRS and YFSETQ. The CDR3 loop reads CASSLLPAGGPNNEQFF. The CDR3 coding sequence is TGCGCCAGCAGCTTACTACCAGCGGGAGGGCCTAACAATGAGCAGTTCTTC. Complete variable domain (other parts from reference TRBV5-1 and TRBJ2-1): KAGVTQTPRYLIKTRGQQVTLSCSPISGHRSVSWYQQTPGQGLQFLFEYFSETQRNKGNFPGRFSGRQFSNSRSEMNVSTLELGDSALYLCASSLLPAGGPNNEQFFGPGTRLTVL.

This clone showed up just a few times. The chain couples TRBV19 to TRBJ1-6; possibly TRBD1 for D (5 bases). Germline assignment: CDR1 LNHDA and CDR2 SQIVND (reference sequence). CDR3 size: 15 residues. Trimming removed 6 bases at V and 5 bases at J, with 14 bases between. The CDR3 DNA follows: TGTGCCAGTAGCCGCGGGACCGAAGATAATTCACCCCTCCACTTT. Residues: CASSRGTEDNSPLHF.

The chain recombines TRBV7-8 with TRBJ2-7; 7 nucleotides align to TRBD1. CDR3 size: 16 residues. J was trimmed by 8 bases and V by 5 bases; bases with no gene match: 18. Germline V gene data show CDR1 as SGHVS and CDR2 as FQNEAQ. This CDR3 is CASSTTTGTVGQKQYF. In DNA form, the CDR3 reads TGTGCCAGCAGCACAACCACCGGGACAGTCGGCCAAAAGCAGTACTTC.

V usage is TRBV6-5 and J usage is TRBJ1-3; 9 nucleotides align to TRBD1. V shed 10 bases and J 8 bases; nucleotides not matched to a gene: 12. The CDR3 totals 14 residues. Germline lookup yields CDR1 MNHEY and CDR2 SVGAGI. CDR3 protein: CATYRGPRMDTIYF. The CDR3 DNA reads as TGTGCCACCTACAGGGGGCCGCGGATGGACACCATATATTTT.

The V and J genes are TRBV5-1 and TRBJ1-1; 8 nucleotides agree with TRBD1. Germline V gene lookup returns CDR1 SGHRS and CDR2 YFSETQ. This CDR3 region has 15 residues. The V segment lost 4 bases and the J segment 7 bases; nucleotides outside the gene matches: 12. CDR3 amino acids: CASSPGNRGVDEAFF. The CDR3 DNA is TGCGCCAGCAGCCCGGGGAACAGGGGGGTTGATGAAGCTTTCTTT.

The V and J genes are TRBV5-1 and TRBJ2-1; 15 nucleotides match TRBD2. The CDR3 consists of 18 residues. Germline assignment: CDR1 SGHRS and CDR2 YFSETQ. Trimming cost V 4 bases and J 2 bases; bases outside gene matches: 7. The chain's CDR3 is CASSPGGTSGRTYNEQFF. In DNA, the CDR3 is TGCGCCAGCAGCCCCGGAGGGACTAGCGGGAGGACCTACAATGAGCAGTTCTTC.

This chain links TRBV5-6 with TRBJ1-5; TRBD1 might be the D (6 bases). CDR1 and CDR2 (germline): SGHDT, YYEEEE. Trimming took off 4 bases at V and 7 bases at J, with 18 bases between the two ends. The CDR3 contains 15 residues. The CDR3 DNA follows: TGTGCCAGCAGCACAAGACAGGCCAAGGGGCAGCCCCAGCATTTT. Translated, it gives CASSTRQAKGQPQHF.

The chain links TRBV27 to TRBJ1-5; 8 bases are a match to TRBD1. V was pared by 4 bases and J by 6 bases, with 8 bases of the junction left unmatched. Germline lookup yields CDR1 MNHEY and CDR2 SMNVEV (reference sequence). This CDR3 is 15 amino acids long. This chain's CDR3 is CASSSMTGDGQPQHF. Here the CDR3 DNA reads TGTGCCAGCAGTTCGATGACAGGGGACGGTCAGCCCCAGCATTTT.

The V call is TRBV2, the J call TRBJ1-1; D ambiguous. Deletions cut 9 bases from V and 0 bases from J, with 14 bases between. Per the germline V gene, CDR1 is SNHLY and CDR2 is FYNNEI. The CDR3 covers 14 residues. This CDR3 is CASGGKTLNTEAFF. The CDR3 nucleotides are TGTGCCAGTGGAGGGAAAACCTTGAACACTGAAGCTTTCTTT.

The chain couples TRBV27 to TRBJ1-1, with D possibly being TRBD1 (6 bases). V gave up 5 bases and J gave up 8 bases, with 18 bases separating them. Per germline, CDR1 MNHEY and CDR2 SMNVEV (reference sequence). This CDR3 has 14 residues. The CDR3 region is CASSTQGPPGEAFF. CDR3 coding DNA: TGTGCCAGCAGTACTCAGGGGCCACCGGGAGAAGCTTTCTTT.